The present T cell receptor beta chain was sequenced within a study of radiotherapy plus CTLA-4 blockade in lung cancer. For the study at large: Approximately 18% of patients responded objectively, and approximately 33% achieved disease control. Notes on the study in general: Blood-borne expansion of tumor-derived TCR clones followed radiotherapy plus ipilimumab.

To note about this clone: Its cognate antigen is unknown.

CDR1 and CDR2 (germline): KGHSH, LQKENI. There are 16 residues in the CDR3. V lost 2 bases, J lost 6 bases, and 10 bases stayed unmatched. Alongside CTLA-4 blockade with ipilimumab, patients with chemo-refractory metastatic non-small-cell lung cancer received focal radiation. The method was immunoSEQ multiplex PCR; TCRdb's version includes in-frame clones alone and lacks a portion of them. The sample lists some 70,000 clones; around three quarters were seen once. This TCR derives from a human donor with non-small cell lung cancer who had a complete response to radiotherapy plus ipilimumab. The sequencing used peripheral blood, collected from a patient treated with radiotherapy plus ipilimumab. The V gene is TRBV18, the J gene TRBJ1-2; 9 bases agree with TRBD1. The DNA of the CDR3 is TGTGCCAGCTCACCAAGGGGGAGCGACAGGGGGAATGGCTACACCTTC. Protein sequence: CASSPRGSDRGNGYTF. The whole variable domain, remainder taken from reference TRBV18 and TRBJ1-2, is NAGVMQNPRHLVRRRGQEARLRCSPMKGHSHVYWYRQLPEEGLKFMVYLQKENIIDESGMPKERFSAEFPKEGPSILRIQQVVRGDSAAYFCASSPRGSDRGNGYTFGSGTRLTVV.